The rows below give T cell receptor beta chains drawn from one sample of a study of Ad26.COV2.S vaccination and SARS-CoV-2 variants. The protocol was immunoSEQ multiplex PCR, while the TCRdb copy is restricted to in-frame clones and leaves out a portion. The sample lists 400,000 to 450,000 clones; 92% were seen once. Sequencing was performed on peripheral blood, taken in a trial of Ad26.COV2.S vaccine versus placebo. These receptors originate from a person between 18 and 65 years old who received the Ad26.COV2.S COVID-19 vaccine or a placebo. Each CDR3 is given with its conserved first and last residue. A D gene is named only where the DNA matches it firmly. The size entry is marked missing in some rows and otherwise reads once, few, many or a size class.

v_gene: TRBV3-1/TRBV3-2
j_gene: TRBJ1-3
d_gene: NA
abundance: NA
len: 15
CDR3nt: TGTGCCAGCAGCCAATCACAGGGCCGTGGAAACACCATATATTTT
CDR3aa: CASSQSQGRGNTIYF

v_gene: TRBV5-4
j_gene: TRBJ2-1
d_gene: TRBD2
abundance: NA
len: 17
CDR3nt: TGTGCCAGCAGCCCCACACCACGACTAGCGGGGATCAATGAGCAGTTCTTC
CDR3aa: CASSPTPRLAGINEQFF

v_gene: TRBV2
j_gene: TRBJ2-1
d_gene: TRBD1
abundance: NA
len: 15
CDR3nt: TGTGCCAGCAGTGTTGACAGGGGGTCCTACAATGAGCAGTTCTTC
CDR3aa: CASSVDRGSYNEQFF

v_gene: TRBV5-1
j_gene: TRBJ1-2
d_gene: NA
abundance: NA
len: 14
CDR3nt: TGCGCCAGCAGCCTTCCCGGGGGCTCGGGCGGCTACACCTTC
CDR3aa: CASSLPGGSGGYTF

v_gene: TRBV27
j_gene: TRBJ2-7
d_gene: NA
abundance: NA
len: 15
CDR3nt: TGTGCCAGCAGTTACTCGATGGGGCTATCTTACGAGCAGTACTTC
CDR3aa: CASSYSMGLSYEQYF

v_gene: TRBV27
j_gene: TRBJ2-7
d_gene: TRBD1
abundance: NA
len: 14
CDR3nt: TGTGCCAGCAGTGGGGGACAGGGGTCGTACGAGCAGTACTTC
CDR3aa: CASSGGQGSYEQYF

v_gene: TRBV3-1/TRBV3-2
j_gene: TRBJ1-2
d_gene: TRBD1
abundance: NA
len: 14
CDR3nt: TGTGCCAGCAGCCTAGACAGGGGAGCTAGTGGCTACACCTTC
CDR3aa: CASSLDRGASGYTF

v_gene: TRBV4-3
j_gene: TRBJ1-2
d_gene: TRBD1
abundance: NA
len: 13
CDR3nt: TGCGCCAGCAGCCTCGGACAGGGCTATGGCTACACCTTC
CDR3aa: CASSLGQGYGYTF

v_gene: TRBV6-6
j_gene: TRBJ1-4
d_gene: NA
abundance: NA
len: 13
CDR3nt: TGTGCCAGCAGTTACGGTGGTTCCGAAAAACTGTTTTTT
CDR3aa: CASSYGGSEKLFF

v_gene: TRBV27
j_gene: TRBJ2-7
d_gene: NA
abundance: NA
len: 15
CDR3nt: TGTGCCAGCAGTCCAACCCCCGGACAATTCTACGAGCGGTACTTC
CDR3aa: CASSPTPGQFYERYF

v_gene: TRBV6-1
j_gene: TRBJ1-5
d_gene: NA
abundance: NA
len: 14
CDR3nt: TGTGCCAGCAGTGAAGAAAGCCTCGCGGGGCCCCAGCATTTT
CDR3aa: CASSEESLAGPQHF

v_gene: TRBV19
j_gene: TRBJ2-5
d_gene: TRBD2
abundance: NA
len: 14
CDR3nt: TGTGCCAGTAGACCTAGCGGGGGAATTGAGACCCAGTACTTC
CDR3aa: CASRPSGGIETQYF

v_gene: TRBV10-2
j_gene: TRBJ2-7
d_gene: TRBD1
abundance: few
len: 13
CDR3nt: TGCGCCAGCAGTGGGTCAGGGGGAAACGAGCAGTACTTC
CDR3aa: CASSGSGGNEQYF

v_gene: TRBV4-1
j_gene: TRBJ1-6
d_gene: NA
abundance: once
len: 14
CDR3nt: TGCGCCAGCAGCCAGGGCGCTTGGGGTGGGATCCTCCACTTT
CDR3aa: CASSQGAWGGILHF

v_gene: TRBV28
j_gene: TRBJ2-2
d_gene: NA
abundance: few
len: 16
CDR3nt: TGTGCCAGCAGTTACGGCCTACAGGGAAGCCCCGGGGAGCTGTTTTTT
CDR3aa: CASSYGLQGSPGELFF

v_gene: TRBV7-6
j_gene: TRBJ1-4
d_gene: NA
abundance: NA
len: 14
CDR3nt: TGTGCCAGCAGCTTGGCCGGACCACTTGAAAAACTGTTTTTT
CDR3aa: CASSLAGPLEKLFF

v_gene: TRBV7-6
j_gene: TRBJ2-5
d_gene: TRBD2
abundance: NA
len: 16
CDR3nt: TGTGCCAGCAGCTTAGAGGGTGGTAGCGGGGCTGAGACCCAGTACTTC
CDR3aa: CASSLEGGSGAETQYF

v_gene: TRBV5-4
j_gene: TRBJ2-5
d_gene: TRBD1
abundance: NA
len: 14
CDR3nt: TGTGCCAGCAGCTTGAGGGACAGGGTACAGACCCAGTACTTC
CDR3aa: CASSLRDRVQTQYF

v_gene: TRBV5-4
j_gene: TRBJ2-1
d_gene: TRBD2
abundance: NA
len: 15
CDR3nt: TGTGCCAGCAGCTTGGCCGGACTAGCCCGCAATGAGCAGTTCTTC
CDR3aa: CASSLAGLARNEQFF

v_gene: TRBV3-1/TRBV3-2
j_gene: TRBJ1-1
d_gene: NA
abundance: NA
len: 12
CDR3nt: TGTGCCAGCAGCCAAGTTCCCACTGAAGCTTTCTTT
CDR3aa: CASSQVPTEAFF

v_gene: TRBV11-2
j_gene: TRBJ2-7
d_gene: NA
abundance: once
len: 14
CDR3nt: TGTGCCAGCAGCTTAGGGGGTCAGACCTACGAGCAGTACTTC
CDR3aa: CASSLGGQTYEQYF

v_gene: TRBV19
j_gene: TRBJ2-5
d_gene: TRBD1
abundance: NA
len: 14
CDR3nt: TGTGCCAGTAGTCACGGGACAGGGAAAGAGACCCAGTACTTC
CDR3aa: CASSHGTGKETQYF

v_gene: TRBV3-1/TRBV3-2
j_gene: TRBJ2-7
d_gene: NA
abundance: NA
len: 14
CDR3nt: TGTGCCAGCAGCTTACAGACCGTAGACTACGAGCAGTACTTC
CDR3aa: CASSLQTVDYEQYF

v_gene: TRBV4-1
j_gene: TRBJ1-2
d_gene: NA
abundance: NA
len: 16
CDR3nt: TGCGCCAGCAGCCAAGATCTAGAAGGGGGAAATTATGGCTACACCTTC
CDR3aa: CASSQDLEGGNYGYTF

v_gene: TRBV19
j_gene: TRBJ1-1
d_gene: NA
abundance: NA
len: 12
CDR3nt: TGTGCCAGTAGTTGGGTGAACACTGAAGCTTTCTTT
CDR3aa: CASSWVNTEAFF

v_gene: TRBV9
j_gene: TRBJ1-2
d_gene: NA
abundance: NA
len: 15
CDR3nt: TGTGCCAGCAGCCCCCTTGGGGGGAGGAGAGGTGGCTACACCTTC
CDR3aa: CASSPLGGRRGGYTF

v_gene: TRBV27
j_gene: TRBJ2-7
d_gene: TRBD2
abundance: once
len: 21
CDR3nt: TGTGCCAGCAGTTTAACCACCCCTTTTAGCGGGGGGCCGAAATCTCCCTACGAGCAGTACTTC
CDR3aa: CASSLTTPFSGGPKSPYEQYF

v_gene: TRBV27
j_gene: TRBJ2-5
d_gene: NA
abundance: NA
len: 14
CDR3nt: TGTGCCAGCAGGTGGACTGCCGGTAACGGGGACCAGTACTTC
CDR3aa: CASRWTAGNGDQYF

v_gene: TRBV4-1
j_gene: TRBJ1-4
d_gene: NA
abundance: few
len: 16
CDR3nt: TGCGCCAGCAGCCAAGATTCTACAGGGTCTAATGAAAAACTGTTTTTT
CDR3aa: CASSQDSTGSNEKLFF

v_gene: TRBV27
j_gene: TRBJ2-7
d_gene: NA
abundance: NA
len: 13
CDR3nt: TGTGCCAGCAGTTTAGGGTCCGTCTACGAGCAGTACTTC
CDR3aa: CASSLGSVYEQYF

v_gene: TRBV19
j_gene: TRBJ2-7
d_gene: TRBD2
abundance: NA
len: 14
CDR3nt: TGTGCCAGTAGTATACTAGCGGGGGCCTACGAGCAGTACTTC
CDR3aa: CASSILAGAYEQYF

v_gene: TRBV10-3
j_gene: TRBJ2-1
d_gene: NA
abundance: NA
len: 13
CDR3nt: TGTGCCATCAGTGTCGGCAGGGATCATGAGCAGTTCTTC
CDR3aa: CAISVGRDHEQFF